This TCR beta chain was found in a study of blood T cell repertoires in COVID-19. The wider study: The United States, Italy and Spain supplied acute and convalescent COVID-19 samples. PBMCs, B-cell-depleted T cells, or T cells were the source of the cDNA or gDNA that made up the material.

In the authors' workflow: Nucleated cell number was recorded as an estimate derived from reference gene primer amplification. TCRdb's copy holds only in-frame clones and misses some; the assay was immunoSEQ multiplex PCR. V, J and clone size derive from that table, while D and trimming were established from the DNA sequence. In the table there are about 130,000 clones, about 87% of which are singletons. The CDR3 runs to 15 residues. V trimming: 4 bases; J trimming: 8 bases; junction bases outside the gene matches: 8. CDR1 is SGHTA and CDR2 is FQGNSA in the germline V gene. The J gene is TRBJ1-4, the V gene TRBV7-2; 9 positions match TRBD1. The clonotype comes from a man in his forties or fifties with active COVID-19. Sequenced input: peripheral blood. CDR3 coding DNA: TGTGCCAGCAGCTCGGACAGGGGAGTCAGGGAAAAACTGTTTTTT. It yields the protein CASSSDRGVREKLFF.